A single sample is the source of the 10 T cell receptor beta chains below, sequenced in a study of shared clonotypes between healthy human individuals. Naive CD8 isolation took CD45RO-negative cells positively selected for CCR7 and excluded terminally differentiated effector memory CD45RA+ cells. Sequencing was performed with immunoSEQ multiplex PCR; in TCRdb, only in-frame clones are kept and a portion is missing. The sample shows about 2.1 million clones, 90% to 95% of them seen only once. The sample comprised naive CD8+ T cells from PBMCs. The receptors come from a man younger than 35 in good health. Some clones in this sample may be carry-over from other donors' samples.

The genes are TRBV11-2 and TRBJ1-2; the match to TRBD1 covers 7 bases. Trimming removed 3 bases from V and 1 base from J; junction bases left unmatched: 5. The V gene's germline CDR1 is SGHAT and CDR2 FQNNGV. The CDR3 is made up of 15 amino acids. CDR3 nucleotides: TGTGCCAGCAGCTTCACCACAGGGGATAACTATGGCTACACCTTC. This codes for CASSFTTGDNYGYTF. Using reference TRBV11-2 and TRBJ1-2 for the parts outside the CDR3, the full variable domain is EAGVAQSPRYKIIEKRQSVAFWCNPISGHATLYWYQQILGQGPKLLIQFQNNGVVDDSQLPKDRFSAERLKGVDSTLKIQPAKLEDSAVYLCASSFTTGDNYGYTFGSGTRLTVV.

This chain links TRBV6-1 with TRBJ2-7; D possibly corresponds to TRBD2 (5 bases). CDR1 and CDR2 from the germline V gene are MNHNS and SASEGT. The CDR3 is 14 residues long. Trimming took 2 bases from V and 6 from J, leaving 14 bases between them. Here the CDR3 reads CASSEIGYGGEQYF. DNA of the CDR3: TGTGCCAGCAGTGAAATAGGGTATGGAGGCGAGCAGTACTTC.

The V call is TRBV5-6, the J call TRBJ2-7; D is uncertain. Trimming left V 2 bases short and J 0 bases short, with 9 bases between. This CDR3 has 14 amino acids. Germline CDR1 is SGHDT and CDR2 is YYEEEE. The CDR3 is CASSFGQSSYEQYF. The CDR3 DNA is TGTGCCAGCAGCTTTGGGCAGAGCTCCTACGAGCAGTACTTC.

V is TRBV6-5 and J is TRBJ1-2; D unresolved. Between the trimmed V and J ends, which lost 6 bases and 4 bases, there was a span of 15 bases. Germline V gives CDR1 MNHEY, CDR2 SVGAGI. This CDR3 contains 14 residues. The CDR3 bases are TGTGCCAGCAGGGCCAGGACCGGGCGCTATGGCTACACCTTC. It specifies CASRARTGRYGYTF.

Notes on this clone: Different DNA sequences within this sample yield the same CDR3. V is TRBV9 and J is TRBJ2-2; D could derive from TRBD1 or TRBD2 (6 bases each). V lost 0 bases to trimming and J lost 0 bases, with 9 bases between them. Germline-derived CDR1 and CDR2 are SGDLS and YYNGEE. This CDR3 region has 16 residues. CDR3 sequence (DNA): TGTGCCAGCAGCGTAGTTAGGGGGGCGAACACCGGGGAGCTGTTTTTT. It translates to CASSVVRGANTGELFF.

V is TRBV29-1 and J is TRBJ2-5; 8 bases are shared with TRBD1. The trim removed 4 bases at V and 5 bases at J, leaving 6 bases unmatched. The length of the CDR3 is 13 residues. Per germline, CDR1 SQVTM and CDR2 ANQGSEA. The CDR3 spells CSVGQGSRETQYF. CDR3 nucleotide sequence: TGCAGCGTTGGACAGGGGAGTAGGGAGACCCAGTACTTC.

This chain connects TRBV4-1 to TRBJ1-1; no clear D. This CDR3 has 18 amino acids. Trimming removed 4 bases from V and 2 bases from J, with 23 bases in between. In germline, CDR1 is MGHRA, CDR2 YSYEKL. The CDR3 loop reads CASSREWTLLSTNTEAFF. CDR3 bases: TGCGCCAGCAGCCGAGAATGGACCCTTCTGTCTACCAACACTGAAGCTTTCTTT.

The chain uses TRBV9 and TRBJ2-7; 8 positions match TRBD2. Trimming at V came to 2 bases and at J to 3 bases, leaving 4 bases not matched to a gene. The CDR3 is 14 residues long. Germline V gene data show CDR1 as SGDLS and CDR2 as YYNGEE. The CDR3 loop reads CASSVGRANYEQYF. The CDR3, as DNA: TGTGCCAGCAGCGTCGGGAGGGCCAACTACGAGCAGTACTTC.

The CDR3: CASSSPGEVGANVLTF. The CDR3 bases are TGTGCCAGCAGCTCCCCCGGGGAGGTCGGGGCCAACGTCCTGACTTTC. The V gene is TRBV7-9, the J gene TRBJ2-6; a weak D match, TRBD2 (6 bases). CDR3 length: 16 residues. The ends were cut back, 4 bases at V and 4 bases at J, with 14 bases in the middle. Per germline, CDR1 SEHNR and CDR2 FQNEAQ (reference sequence).

The CDR3 loop reads CASSFILAGGPYEQYF. The CDR3 DNA is TGTGCCAGCAGTTTTATACTAGCGGGAGGGCCTTACGAGCAGTACTTC. The V call is TRBV27, the J call TRBJ2-7; 13 nucleotides align to TRBD2. V was pared by 3 bases and J by 4 bases, with 6 bases of the junction left unmatched. The CDR3 sequence is 16 residues long. Germline V gives CDR1 MNHEY, CDR2 SMNVEV (reference sequence).